What follows are 12 T cell receptor beta chains derived from one specimen sequenced in a study of cytomegalovirus exposure and HLA in healthy donors. The protocol was immunoSEQ multiplex PCR, while the TCRdb copy is restricted to in-frame clones and leaves out a portion. The data show 200,000 to 250,000 clones, with over 70% seen just once and 11% to 15% held by the top ten. Material for sequencing was PBMCs. These receptors originate from a woman in her 30s in good health and CMV-seropositive.

The chain joins TRBV29-1 to TRBJ1-1, with D uncertain. Germline values: CDR1 SQVTM, CDR2 ANQGSEA. The CDR3 spans 11 residues. The ends were cut back, 4 bases at V and 9 bases at J, with 12 bases in the middle. The CDR3 spells CSVASENQAFF. The CDR3 DNA is TGCAGCGTTGCTTCGGAAAATCAAGCTTTCTTT.

This clone showed up just once. The V gene is TRBV6-1, the J gene TRBJ2-7; TRBD1 aligns across 7 bases. The CDR3 is made up of 16 amino acids. V was pared by 0 bases and J by 2 bases, with 7 bases of the junction left unmatched. Germline CDR1 is MNHNS and CDR2 is SASEGT. CDR3 in amino acids: CASSEALTGSTYEQYF. The CDR3 nucleotides read TGTGCCAGCAGTGAAGCCCTGACAGGGTCCACCTACGAGCAGTACTTC.

V gene TRBV5-4 combines with J gene TRBJ1-4; D may be TRBD1 (6 bases). V was cut by 0 bases and J by 1 base, with 7 bases left in between. The CDR3 consists of 15 residues. Germline-derived CDR1 and CDR2 are SGHNT and YYREEE (reference sequence). CDR3: CASSLGGQTNEKLFF. CDR3 in DNA: TGTGCCAGCAGCTTGGGGGGACAAACTAATGAAAAACTGTTTTTT.

The chain uses TRBV9 and TRBJ2-2, with D perhaps matching TRBD1 (5 bases). Per germline, CDR1 SGDLS and CDR2 YYNGEE. V lost 4 bases, J lost 4 bases, and 17 bases lay in between. CDR3 length equals 16 residues. CDR3 in amino acids: CASSPLGQRSTGELFF. CDR3 coding DNA: TGTGCCAGCAGCCCCCTGGGGCAGAGATCCACCGGGGAGCTGTTTTTT.

The J gene is TRBJ2-1, the V gene TRBV30; either TRBD1 or TRBD2 may fit D (7 bases each). V lost 7 bases to trimming and J lost 6 bases, with 13 bases between them. Per germline, CDR1 GTSNPN and CDR2 SVGIG (reference sequence). The CDR3 sequence is 12 residues long. This CDR3 is CAYSRGGNEQFF. CDR3 DNA sequence: TGTGCCTATTCCAGGGGGGGCAATGAGCAGTTCTTC.

J is TRBJ2-1 and V is TRBV11-2; TRBD1 is a possible D gene (6 bases). CDR3 length: 13 residues. Germline V CDR1 and CDR2: SGHAT, FQNNGV. V lost 5 bases and J lost 4, with 9 bases in between. The CDR3 DNA reads TGTGCCAGCAGCATCAGGGGATACAATGAGCAGTTCTTC. Translated: CASSIRGYNEQFF.

The chain carries TRBV7-9 and TRBJ1-4; D gene uncertain. The ends were cut back, 4 bases at V and 8 bases at J, with 11 bases in the middle. The CDR3 runs to 13 residues. The germline gives CDR1 SEHNR, CDR2 FQNEAQ (reference sequence). The DNA of the CDR3 is TGTGCCAGCAGCTCAAAAGGGAGGGAAAAACTGTTTTTT. It specifies CASSSKGREKLFF.

This clone was recorded a few times. This chain connects TRBV27 to TRBJ2-1; D not certain. The V end lost 3 bases, the J end lost 9 bases, and 12 bases lay between the germline ends. CDR1 and CDR2 (germline): MNHEY, SMNVEV (reference sequence). This CDR3 has 13 residues. The CDR3 region has the DNA TGTGCCAGCAGTTTCATGGGTGTGGCTGAGCAGTTCTTC. Amino acids: CASSFMGVAEQFF.

The CDR3 coding sequence is TGCAGCGTTCGGGGACAGGGCCTTGTTTCCTACGAGCAGTACTTC. This codes for CSVRGQGLVSYEQYF. The gene calls are TRBV29-1 and TRBJ2-7, with TRBD1 matching over 9 bases. The CDR3 spans 15 residues. Germline V gives CDR1 SQVTM, CDR2 ANQGSEA. The junction had 9 bases not matched to a gene; V was cut back by 5 bases and J by 1 base.

Turning to this clone: The junction does not match germline at one end; this may be a read error. The chain couples TRBV30 to TRBJ1-1, with D possibly matching TRBD1 (5 bases). CDR3 length: 14 amino acids. Germline V gives CDR1 GTSNPN, CDR2 SVGIG (reference sequence). The CDR3: CVWTQGPRRTEAFF. The CDR3 region has the DNA TGTGTCTGGACCCAGGGCCCTCGAAGGACTGAAGCTTTCTTT. The full variable domain, rest sourced from reference TRBV30 and TRBJ1-1, is SQTIHQWPATLVQPVGSPLSLECTVEGTSNPNLYWYRQAAGRGLQLLFYSVGIGQISSEVPQNLSASRPQDRQFILSSKKLLLSDSGFYLCVWTQGPRRTEAFFGQGTRLTVV.

J is TRBJ2-2 and V is TRBV6-5, with D unresolved. Germline V gives CDR1 MNHEY, CDR2 SVGAGI. This CDR3 spans 14 amino acids. V was trimmed by 2 bases and J by 5 bases, leaving 9 bases between them. The chain's CDR3 is CASSYRQETGELFF. CDR3 nucleotide sequence: TGTGCCAGCAGTTACCGTCAGGAAACCGGGGAGCTGTTTTTT.

This sequence joins TRBV4-2 and TRBJ1-2, with 8 bases aligning to TRBD1. The CDR3 totals 19 residues. V lost 1 base, J lost 4 bases, and 17 bases stayed unmatched. CDR1 is LGHNA and CDR2 is YNFKEQ in the germline V gene. The CDR3 protein is CASSQAISQRTGTFYGYTF. CDR3 bases: TGTGCCAGCAGCCAAGCAATATCTCAGCGGACAGGGACCTTCTATGGCTACACCTTC.